These 27 T cell receptor beta chains were sequenced from one sample in a study of patients and donors after allogeneic stem cell transplantation. TCRdb ran MiXCR on the RT-PCR reads and lists one entry per CDR3 protein. In the table there are some 880,000 distinct CDR3 sequences, under 20% of which are singletons. The sequenced material came from blood, either unsorted or a sorted T cell fraction (not recorded which). Receptor source: a human donor who was either an allogeneic HSCT recipient or a stem cell or donor lymphocyte infusion donor (not recorded which). It is not recorded whose cells these are; they may come from a transplant donor.

There are many counts of this clonotype. V gene TRBV7-2 combines with J gene TRBJ2-7; the match to TRBD1 covers 11 bases. The CDR3 spans 17 residues. In germline, CDR1 is SGHTA, CDR2 FQGNSA. The ends lost 4 bases at V and 2 bases at J; junction bases unmatched: 10. The CDR3 DNA is TGTGCCAGCAGCTCTAGCTCCGGGACAGGGGGTACCTACGAGCAGTACTTC. Translation: CASSSSSGTGGTYEQYF.

This clonotype was seen a few times. V usage is TRBV10-3 and J usage is TRBJ2-1; D gene ambiguous. The CDR3 extends over 16 amino acids. The V end lost 0 bases, the J end lost 2 bases, and 11 bases lay between the germline ends. CDR1 and CDR2 from the germline V gene are ENHRY and SYGVKD. Here the CDR3 reads CAISESVFPPYNEQFF. The CDR3 DNA reads as TGTGCCATCAGTGAGTCAGTCTTCCCCCCCTACAATGAGCAGTTCTTC.

This clonotype was counted between two and nine times. V and J are TRBV15 and TRBJ1-1; unclear D gene. V shed 3 bases and J shed 0 bases, with 11 bases lying between them. Germline values: CDR1 LNHNV, CDR2 YYDKDF (reference sequence). The CDR3 length is 15 residues. The CDR3 nucleotides are TGTGCCACCAGCAGGGAACGGGTACTGAACACTGAAGCTTTCTTT. Its translation: CATSRERVLNTEAFF.

This clonotype showed up many times. The chain joins TRBV12-3 or TRBV12-4 to TRBJ2-7; tentative D call: TRBD1 (6 bases). The CDR3 consists of 13 residues. Trimming removed 5 bases from V and 2 bases from J, with 10 bases in between. In DNA form, the CDR3 reads TGTGCCAGCAGTCCGGACAGTACCTACGAGCAGTACTTC. It encodes CASSPDSTYEQYF.

The gene calls are TRBV5-1 and TRBJ2-7; D is possibly TRBD1 or TRBD2 (5 bases each). Germline loops: CDR1 SGHRS, CDR2 YFSETQ. The V gene lost 0 bases and the J gene lost 2 bases, with 12 bases spanning the gap. The CDR3 is 15 residues long. In nucleotides, the CDR3 is TGCGCCAGCAGCTTGGTAGGGACGGTCACCTACGAGCAGTACTTC. The encoded protein is CASSLVGTVTYEQYF.

The chain recombines TRBV29-1 with TRBJ1-1; tentatively, D is TRBD1 (5 bases). Germline V lookup: CDR1 SQVTM, CDR2 ANQGSEA. The V end lost 4 bases, the J end lost 0 bases, and 12 bases lay between the germline ends. This CDR3 has 14 residues. The CDR3 loop reads CSVVQGSLNTEAFF. Here the CDR3 DNA reads TGCAGCGTTGTCCAGGGTTCGCTGAACACTGAAGCTTTCTTT.

The J gene is TRBJ2-1, the V gene TRBV29-1, with D tentatively TRBD2 (5 bases). V lost 1 base and J lost 12, with 10 bases in between. The germline V gene has CDR1 SQVTM and CDR2 ANQGSEA. The length of the CDR3 is 11 residues. This CDR3 reads CSVEGRGGQFF. CDR3 coding DNA: TGCAGCGTTGAAGGGCGCGGAGGGCAGTTCTTC.

The rearrangement links TRBV2 to TRBJ2-7; D tentatively reads TRBD1 or TRBD2 (5 bases each). CDR1 is SNHLY, CDR2 FYNNEI, per germline. CDR3 size: 13 residues. With 8 bases removed from V and 2 bases from J, the gap between germline ends came to 13 bases. CDR3: CASLGDRTYEQYF. CDR3 DNA sequence: TGTGCCAGCTTGGGGGACCGTACCTACGAGCAGTACTTC.

Only a few counts were recorded for this clonotype. J is TRBJ1-1 and V is TRBV5-1, with 7 bases lining up with TRBD1. The CDR3 has 13 amino acids. After removal of 3 bases from V and 7 bases from J, the junction contained 6 bases not matched to a gene. Germline V gives CDR1 SGHRS, CDR2 YFSETQ. DNA of the CDR3: TGCGCCAGCAGCTGGGACAGAATTTTTGAAGCTTTCTTT. Protein product: CASSWDRIFEAFF. Full variable domain (outside the CDR3, taken from reference TRBV5-1 and TRBJ1-1): KAGVTQTPRYLIKTRGQQVTLSCSPISGHRSVSWYQQTPGQGLQFLFEYFSETQRNKGNFPGRFSGRQFSNSRSEMNVSTLELGDSALYLCASSWDRIFEAFFGQGTRLTVV.

This clonotype was seen repeatedly, ten times or more. The J gene is TRBJ2-2, the V gene TRBV5-1; TRBD1 is a possible D gene (5 bases). This CDR3 contains 15 residues. In germline, CDR1 is SGHRS, CDR2 YFSETQ. The V and J ends lost 0 bases and 1 base respectively, with 7 bases between them. CDR3 loop: CASSLDRKNTGELFF. CDR3 in DNA: TGCGCCAGCAGCTTGGACAGGAAGAACACCGGGGAGCTGTTTTTT.

The chain joins TRBV27 to TRBJ2-1; TRBD2 aligns across 13 bases. The J segment lost 5 bases and the V segment lost 5 bases, leaving 9 bases of the junction unmatched. Germline V gene data show CDR1 as MNHEY and CDR2 as SMNVEV (reference sequence). The CDR3 spans 17 residues. CDR3 amino acids: CASSPRTGLAGHNEQFF. The CDR3 bases are TGTGCCAGCAGTCCGCGAACGGGACTAGCGGGACACAATGAGCAGTTCTTC.

This clonotype was detected only once. V and J are TRBV4-3 and TRBJ2-5, with 8 positions matching TRBD2. CDR3 length: 16 amino acids. Per the germline V gene, CDR1 is LGHNA and CDR2 is YSLEER. V shed 0 bases, J shed 5 bases, and the junction held 8 bases outside the gene matches. Here the CDR3 reads CASSQESGGGGETQYF. CDR3 sequence (DNA): TGCGCCAGCAGCCAAGAGAGCGGGGGTGGAGGGGAGACCCAGTACTTC.

The chain is built from TRBV5-4 and TRBJ1-4, with unresolved D. CDR1 and CDR2 (germline): SGHNT, YYREEE (reference sequence). Deletions cut 5 bases from V and 6 bases from J, with 11 bases between. The CDR3 runs 13 residues. The DNA for the CDR3 is TGTGCCAGCAGTTTTGGTTCGGATGAAAAACTGTTTTTT. Protein product: CASSFGSDEKLFF.

The rearrangement joins TRBV6-1 to TRBJ2-7; 9 bases match TRBD2. V lost 5 bases to trimming and J lost 7 bases; unmatched junction nucleotides: 9. This CDR3 has 14 amino acids. Germline-derived CDR1 and CDR2 are MNHNS and SASEGT. The CDR3 DNA is TGTGCCAGCAGTCCGGTAGCGGGAGTAAAAGAGCAGTACTTC. Protein sequence: CASSPVAGVKEQYF.

V gene TRBV14 combines with J gene TRBJ2-1, with D unclear. V dropped 5 bases and J dropped 4 bases, with 18 bases sitting between them. This CDR3 is 16 amino acids long. Germline-derived CDR1 and CDR2 are SGHDN and FVKESK. CDR3 DNA: TGTGCCAGCAGCAGGGCCGGCCCCCTATTTTACAATGAGCAGTTCTTC. Its translation: CASSRAGPLFYNEQFF. The full variable domain, its missing parts supplied by reference TRBV14 and TRBJ2-1, is EAGVTQFPSHSVIEKGQTVTLRCDPISGHDNLYWYRRVMGKEIKFLLHFVKESKQDESGMPNNRFLAERTGGTYSTLKVQPAELEDSGVYFCASSRAGPLFYNEQFFGPGTRLTVL.

The CDR3 nucleotides read TGTGCCAGCAGCCAAGTCGCATTGGGGGAGGGGTCCTACAATGAGCAGTTCTTC. Translated, it gives CASSQVALGEGSYNEQFF. The chain is built from TRBV3-1 and TRBJ2-1, with 7 positions matching TRBD2. V shed 1 base, J shed 1 base, and the junction held 10 bases outside the gene matches. This CDR3 contains 18 residues. Germline values: CDR1 LGHDT, CDR2 YNNKEL (reference sequence).

This clonotype was detected a few times. V and J are TRBV4-2 and TRBJ1-2; 11 positions match TRBD1. Germline V lookup: CDR1 LGHNA, CDR2 YNFKEQ. The CDR3 has 17 residues. V shed 2 bases and J 3 bases; nucleotides not matched to a gene: 8. CDR3 region: CASSQNGQGAPDYGYTF. The CDR3 bases are TGTGCCAGCAGCCAAAACGGACAGGGGGCGCCGGACTATGGCTACACCTTC.

This clonotype showed up just a few times. The rearrangement uses TRBV6-5 and TRBJ2-3; D gene uncertain. This CDR3 is 15 amino acids long. Germline CDR1 MNHEY, CDR2 SVGAGI. V was cut by 2 bases and J by 0 bases, with 9 bases left in between. CDR3: CASSYVKPSTDTQYF. The CDR3 bases are TGTGCCAGCAGTTACGTGAAGCCTAGCACAGATACGCAGTATTTT.

This clonotype was seen a handful of times. The chain recombines TRBV7-2 with TRBJ2-3; D is possibly TRBD1 (5 bases). This CDR3 is 14 amino acids long. Germline V gene lookup returns CDR1 SGHTA and CDR2 FQGNSA. Trimming cost V 4 bases and J 2 bases, with 10 bases left between them. This CDR3 is CASSSGQITDTQYF. In DNA, the CDR3 is TGTGCCAGCAGCTCAGGACAAATCACAGATACGCAGTATTTT. The full variable domain, in which reference TRBV7-2 and TRBJ2-3 provide the parts outside the CDR3, is GAGVSQSPSNKVTEKGKDVELRCDPISGHTALYWYRQSLGQGLEFLIYFQGNSAPDKSGLPSDRFSAERTGGSVSTLTIQRTQQEDSAVYLCASSSGQITDTQYFGPGTRLTVL.

This clonotype was seen at least ten times. The chain links TRBV6-5 to TRBJ2-4, with D perhaps matching TRBD1 or TRBD2 (5 bases each). Germline CDR1 and CDR2: MNHEY and SVGAGI. CDR3 length: 12 residues. The germline V and J ends were trimmed by 6 bases and 8 bases, with 11 bases remaining between them. CDR3 nucleotides: TGTGCCAGCAGCCCTTTGGGGGACATTCAGTACTTC. It specifies CASSPLGDIQYF.

The gene calls are TRBV28 and TRBJ2-7, with D maybe TRBD1 (5 bases). This CDR3 comprises 12 residues. Germline V gives CDR1 MDHEN, CDR2 SYDVKM. Trimming stripped 8 bases from V and 5 bases from J, with 13 bases between. The CDR3 reads CASQGPGDEQYF. DNA for the CDR3: TGTGCCAGCCAGGGCCCTGGGGACGAGCAGTACTTC.

A remark on this clonotype: A much larger clone sits a single nucleotide away, making a read error possible. The chain links TRBV10-3 to TRBJ2-3; the D call may be TRBD1 or TRBD2 (6 bases each). Germline CDR1 and CDR2: ENHRY and SYGVKD. V shed 7 bases and J shed 2 bases, with 19 bases lying between them. The CDR3 is 16 residues long. The CDR3 loop is CAINEPFGGPTDTQYF. As DNA, the CDR3 is TGTGCCATCAATGAACCTTTTGGGGGGCCCACAGATACGCAGTATTTT.

Here the CDR3 DNA reads TGCGCCAGCAGCTCCTTGGGGCGAAGGGTTGGAACTGAAGCTTTCTTT. Protein: CASSSLGRRVGTEAFF. The chain couples TRBV5-1 to TRBJ1-1, with a weak D call TRBD1 (5 bases). This CDR3 has 16 amino acids. Germline lookup yields CDR1 SGHRS and CDR2 YFSETQ. V lost 3 bases and J lost 5, with 20 bases in between.

This chain links TRBV2 with TRBJ2-1; no clear D gene. V lost 5 bases and J lost 6, with 26 bases in between. The germline gives CDR1 SNHLY, CDR2 FYNNEI. This CDR3 is 18 amino acids long. The CDR3 DNA sequence: TGTGCCAGCAGTCCGTTCGGATCTTTACGCTTGGGTGGCAATGAGCAGTTCTTC. It translates to CASSPFGSLRLGGNEQFF.

In its sample, this clonotype was seen a few times. V and J are TRBV7-2 and TRBJ2-7, with D possibly being TRBD1 (6 bases). V was trimmed by 5 bases and J by 2 bases, leaving 13 bases between them. CDR1 SGHTA and CDR2 FQGNSA come from the germline V gene. The CDR3 runs 14 residues. The CDR3 bases are TGTGCCAGCAGCCGATTAGGACAGACCTACGAGCAGTACTTC. Translated: CASSRLGQTYEQYF. Full variable domain (missing parts from reference TRBV7-2 and TRBJ2-7): GAGVSQSPSNKVTEKGKDVELRCDPISGHTALYWYRQSLGQGLEFLIYFQGNSAPDKSGLPSDRFSAERTGGSVSTLTIQRTQQEDSAVYLCASSRLGQTYEQYFGPGTRLTVT.

The chain has TRBV20-1 and TRBJ2-7, with TRBD2 matching 13 bases. Trimming took 8 bases from V and 2 from J; bases not matched to a gene: 6. Germline CDR1 reads DFQATT; CDR2 reads SNEGSKA (reference sequence). The CDR3 is 14 amino acids. In nucleotides, the CDR3 is TGCAGTTCAACTAGCGGGAGGGGAACCTACGAGCAGTACTTC. Translating gives CSSTSGRGTYEQYF.

The chain joins TRBV20-1 to TRBJ2-1, with TRBD2 matching 9 bases. The CDR3 is 16 residues long. V trimming: 3 bases; J trimming: 4 bases; junction bases outside the gene matches: 10. Germline V gene sequence: CDR1 DFQATT, CDR2 SNEGSKA (reference sequence). DNA of the CDR3: TGCAGTGCTAGGCCTCGGGGCGCGGGGGGGTACAATGAGCAGTTCTTC. Amino acids: CSARPRGAGGYNEQFF.